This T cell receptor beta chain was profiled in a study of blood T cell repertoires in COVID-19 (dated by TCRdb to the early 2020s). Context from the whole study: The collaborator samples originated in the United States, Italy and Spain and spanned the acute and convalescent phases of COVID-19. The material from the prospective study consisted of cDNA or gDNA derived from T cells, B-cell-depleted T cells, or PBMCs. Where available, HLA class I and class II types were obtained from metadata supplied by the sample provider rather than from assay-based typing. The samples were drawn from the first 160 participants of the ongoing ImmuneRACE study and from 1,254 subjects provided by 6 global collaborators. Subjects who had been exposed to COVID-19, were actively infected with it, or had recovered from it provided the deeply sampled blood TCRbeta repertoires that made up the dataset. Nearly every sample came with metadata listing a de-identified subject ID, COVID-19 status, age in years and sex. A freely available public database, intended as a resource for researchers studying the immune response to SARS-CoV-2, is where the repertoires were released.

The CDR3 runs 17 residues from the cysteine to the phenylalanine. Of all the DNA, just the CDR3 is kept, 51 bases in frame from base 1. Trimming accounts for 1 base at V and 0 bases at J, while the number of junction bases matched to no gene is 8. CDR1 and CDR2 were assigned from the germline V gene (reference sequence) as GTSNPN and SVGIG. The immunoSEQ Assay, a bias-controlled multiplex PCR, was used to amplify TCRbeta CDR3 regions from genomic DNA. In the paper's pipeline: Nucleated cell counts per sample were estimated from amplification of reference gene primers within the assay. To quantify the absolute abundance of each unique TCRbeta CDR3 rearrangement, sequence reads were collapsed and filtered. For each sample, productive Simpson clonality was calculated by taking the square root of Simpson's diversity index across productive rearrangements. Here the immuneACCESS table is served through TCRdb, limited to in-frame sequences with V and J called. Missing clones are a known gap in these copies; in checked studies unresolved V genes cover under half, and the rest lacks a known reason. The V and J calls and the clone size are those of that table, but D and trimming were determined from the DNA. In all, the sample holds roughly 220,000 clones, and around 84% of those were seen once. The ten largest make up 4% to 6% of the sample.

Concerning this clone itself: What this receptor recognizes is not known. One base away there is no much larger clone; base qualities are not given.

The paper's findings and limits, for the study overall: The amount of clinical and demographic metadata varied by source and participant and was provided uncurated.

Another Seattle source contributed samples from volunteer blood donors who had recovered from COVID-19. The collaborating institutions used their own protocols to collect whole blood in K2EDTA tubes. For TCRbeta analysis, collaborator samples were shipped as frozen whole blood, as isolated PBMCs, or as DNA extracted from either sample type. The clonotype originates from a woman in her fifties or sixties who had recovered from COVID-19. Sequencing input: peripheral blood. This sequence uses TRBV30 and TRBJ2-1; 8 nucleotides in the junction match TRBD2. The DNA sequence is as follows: TGTGCCTGGAGTGGATTTTCTAGCGGGTCCTCCTACAATGAGCAGTTCTTC. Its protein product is CAWSGFSSGSSYNEQFF.